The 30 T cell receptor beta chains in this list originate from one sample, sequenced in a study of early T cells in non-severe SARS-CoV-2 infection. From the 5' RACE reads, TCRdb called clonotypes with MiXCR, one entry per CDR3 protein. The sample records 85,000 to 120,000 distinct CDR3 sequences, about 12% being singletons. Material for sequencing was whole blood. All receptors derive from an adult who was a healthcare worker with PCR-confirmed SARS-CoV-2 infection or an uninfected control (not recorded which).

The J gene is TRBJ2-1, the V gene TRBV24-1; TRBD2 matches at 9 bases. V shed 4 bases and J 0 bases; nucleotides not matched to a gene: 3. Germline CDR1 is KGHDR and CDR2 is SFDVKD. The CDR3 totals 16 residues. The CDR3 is CATSDLAGDSYNEQFF. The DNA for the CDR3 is TGTGCCACCAGTGACTTAGCGGGAGACTCCTACAATGAGCAGTTCTTC.

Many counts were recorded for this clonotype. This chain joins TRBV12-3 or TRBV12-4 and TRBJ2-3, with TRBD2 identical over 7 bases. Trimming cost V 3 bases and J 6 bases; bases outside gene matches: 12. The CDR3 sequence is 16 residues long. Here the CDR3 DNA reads TGTGCCAGCAGTTTCGGGACCGGCGGGAGAGGCGATACGCAGTATTTT. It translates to CASSFGTGGRGDTQYF.

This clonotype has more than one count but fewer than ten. CDR3 protein: CSARDPTAGNTEAFF. For the CDR3, the DNA is TGCAGTGCTAGAGATCCGACGGCGGGGAACACTGAAGCTTTCTTT. The chain employs TRBV20-1 and TRBJ1-1; unclear D gene. CDR3 length: 15 amino acids. Trimming removed 0 bases from V and 1 base from J, with 12 bases in between. Germline V gene lookup returns CDR1 DFQATT and CDR2 SNEGSKA (reference sequence).

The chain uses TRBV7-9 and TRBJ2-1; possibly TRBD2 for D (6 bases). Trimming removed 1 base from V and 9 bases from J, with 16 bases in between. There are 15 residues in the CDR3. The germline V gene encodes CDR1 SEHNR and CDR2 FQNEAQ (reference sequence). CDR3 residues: CASSLEAGPSSEQFF. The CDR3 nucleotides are TGTGCCAGCAGCTTAGAGGCGGGACCGAGCTCTGAGCAGTTCTTC.

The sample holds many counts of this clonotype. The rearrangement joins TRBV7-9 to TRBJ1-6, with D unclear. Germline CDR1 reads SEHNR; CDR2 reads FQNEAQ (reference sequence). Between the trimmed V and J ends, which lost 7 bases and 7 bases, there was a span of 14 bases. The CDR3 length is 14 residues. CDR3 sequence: CASNAGPPNSPLHF. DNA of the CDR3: TGTGCCAGCAATGCTGGGCCCCCCAATTCACCCCTCCACTTT.

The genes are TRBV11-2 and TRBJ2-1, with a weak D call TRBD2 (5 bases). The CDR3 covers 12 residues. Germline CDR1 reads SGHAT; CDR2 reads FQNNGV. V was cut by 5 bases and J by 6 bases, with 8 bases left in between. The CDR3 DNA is TGTGCCAGCAGCAACGAGGGCAATGAGCAGTTCTTC. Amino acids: CASSNEGNEQFF.

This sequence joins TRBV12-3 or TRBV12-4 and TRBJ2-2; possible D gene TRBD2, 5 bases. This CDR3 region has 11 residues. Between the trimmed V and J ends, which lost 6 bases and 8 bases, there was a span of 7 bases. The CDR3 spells CASSGGGELFF. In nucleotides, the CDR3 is TGTGCCAGCAGCGGAGGTGGGGAGCTGTTTTTT.

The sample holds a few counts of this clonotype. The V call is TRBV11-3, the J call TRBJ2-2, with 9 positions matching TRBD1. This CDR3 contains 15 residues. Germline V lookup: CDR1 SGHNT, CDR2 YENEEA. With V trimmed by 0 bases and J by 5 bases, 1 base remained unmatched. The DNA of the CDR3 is TGTGCCAGCAGCTTAGACGGGACAGGGACCGGGGAGCTGTTTTTT. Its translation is CASSLDGTGTGELFF.

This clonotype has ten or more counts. In DNA form, the CDR3 reads TGTGCCAGCTCACCACCGACCGGGGCGCAGAATCAGCCCCAGCATTTT. This codes for CASSPPTGAQNQPQHF. This chain connects TRBV18 to TRBJ1-5; D possibly corresponds to TRBD1 (5 bases). V shed 0 bases and J shed 4 bases, with 13 bases lying between them. Per the germline V gene, CDR1 is KGHSH and CDR2 is LQKENI. The CDR3 consists of 16 residues.

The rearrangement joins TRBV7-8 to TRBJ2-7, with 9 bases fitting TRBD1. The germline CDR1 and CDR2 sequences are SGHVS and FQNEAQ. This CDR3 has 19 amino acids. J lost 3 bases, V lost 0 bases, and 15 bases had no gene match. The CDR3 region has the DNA TGTGCCAGCAGCTTAGCTCCGGGACAGGGTTCAGGACTCTACTACGAGCAGTACTTC. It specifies CASSLAPGQGSGLYYEQYF. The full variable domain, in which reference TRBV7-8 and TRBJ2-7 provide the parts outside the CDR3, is GAGVSQSPRYKVAKRGQDVALRCDPISGHVSLFWYQQALGQGPEFLTYFQNEAQLDKSGLPSDRFFAERPEGSVSTLKIQRTQQEDSAVYLCASSLAPGQGSGLYYEQYFGPGTRLTVT.

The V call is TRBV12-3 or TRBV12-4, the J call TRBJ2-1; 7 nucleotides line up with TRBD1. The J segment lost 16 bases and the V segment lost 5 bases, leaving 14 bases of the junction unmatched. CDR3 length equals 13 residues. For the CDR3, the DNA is TGTGCCAGCAGTAGACAGGGAATGGTTTGGATTTTCTTC. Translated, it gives CASSRQGMVWIFF.

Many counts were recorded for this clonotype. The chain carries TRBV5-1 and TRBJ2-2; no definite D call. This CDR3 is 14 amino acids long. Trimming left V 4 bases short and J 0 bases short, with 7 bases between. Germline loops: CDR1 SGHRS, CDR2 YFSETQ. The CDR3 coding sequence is TGCGCCAGCAGCATTGGAGCGAACACCGGGGAGCTGTTTTTT. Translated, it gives CASSIGANTGELFF.

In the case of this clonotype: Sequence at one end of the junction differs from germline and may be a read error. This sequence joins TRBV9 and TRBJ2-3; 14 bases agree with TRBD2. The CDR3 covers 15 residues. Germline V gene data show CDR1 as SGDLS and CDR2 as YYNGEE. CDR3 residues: CVSSVGTSGRDTQYF. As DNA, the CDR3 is TGTGTCAGCAGCGTCGGGACTAGCGGGAGAGATACGCAGTATTTT.

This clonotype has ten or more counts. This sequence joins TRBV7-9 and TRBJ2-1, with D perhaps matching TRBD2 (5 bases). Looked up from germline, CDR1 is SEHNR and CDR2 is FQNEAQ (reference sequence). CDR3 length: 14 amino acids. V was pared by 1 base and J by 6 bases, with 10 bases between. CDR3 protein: CASSLEVGGNEQFF. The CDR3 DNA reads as TGTGCCAGCAGCTTAGAAGTAGGAGGCAATGAGCAGTTCTTC.

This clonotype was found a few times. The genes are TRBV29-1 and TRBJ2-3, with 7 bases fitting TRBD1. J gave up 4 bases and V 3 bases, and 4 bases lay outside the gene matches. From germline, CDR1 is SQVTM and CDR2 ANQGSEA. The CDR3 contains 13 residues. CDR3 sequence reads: CSVERQGADTQYF. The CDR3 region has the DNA TGCAGCGTTGAGAGACAGGGAGCAGATACGCAGTATTTT.

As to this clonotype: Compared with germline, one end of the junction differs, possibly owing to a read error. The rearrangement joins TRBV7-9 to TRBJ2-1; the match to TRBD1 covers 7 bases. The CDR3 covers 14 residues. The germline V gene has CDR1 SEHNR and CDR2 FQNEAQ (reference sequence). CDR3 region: CASSQRQGRVWQLF. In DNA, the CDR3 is TGTGCCAGCAGCCAACGACAGGGTCGCGTGTGGCAGCTCTTC.

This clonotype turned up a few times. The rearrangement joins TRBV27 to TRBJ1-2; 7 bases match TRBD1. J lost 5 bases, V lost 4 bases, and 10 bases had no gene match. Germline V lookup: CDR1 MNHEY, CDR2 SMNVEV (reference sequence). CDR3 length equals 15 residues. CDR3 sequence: CASSYIAGGRYGYTF. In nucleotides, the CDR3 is TGTGCCAGCAGTTATATCGCAGGGGGGCGATATGGCTACACCTTC.

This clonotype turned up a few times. The CDR3 coding sequence is TGTGCCAGCAGTTTAGGGGACAGTAATGAAAAACTGTTTTTT. Translating it yields CASSLGDSNEKLFF. V and J are TRBV27 and TRBJ1-4; 7 nucleotides match TRBD1. CDR1 MNHEY and CDR2 SMNVEV come from the germline V gene (reference sequence). Losses at the gene ends were 2 bases for V and 4 bases for J; bases not matched to a gene: 1. This CDR3 comprises 14 residues.

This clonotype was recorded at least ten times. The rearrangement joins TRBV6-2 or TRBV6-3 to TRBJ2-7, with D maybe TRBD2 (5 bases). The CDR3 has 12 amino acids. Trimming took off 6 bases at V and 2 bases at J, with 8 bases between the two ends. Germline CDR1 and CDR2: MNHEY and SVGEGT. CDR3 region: CASSYGTYEQYF. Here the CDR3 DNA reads TGTGCCAGCAGCTACGGGACCTACGAGCAGTACTTC.

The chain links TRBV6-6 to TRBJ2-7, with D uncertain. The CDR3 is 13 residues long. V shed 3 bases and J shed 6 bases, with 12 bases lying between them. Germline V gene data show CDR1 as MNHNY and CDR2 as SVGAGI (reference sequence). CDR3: CASSYGPLIEQYF. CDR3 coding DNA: TGTGCCAGCAGTTATGGACCCCTCATCGAGCAGTACTTC.

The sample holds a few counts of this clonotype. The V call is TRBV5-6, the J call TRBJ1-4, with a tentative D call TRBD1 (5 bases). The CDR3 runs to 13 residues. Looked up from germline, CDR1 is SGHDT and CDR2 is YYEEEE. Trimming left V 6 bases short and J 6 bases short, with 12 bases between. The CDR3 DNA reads TGTGCCAGCAAGTTCAGGGAGCATGAAAAACTGTTTTTT. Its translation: CASKFREHEKLFF.

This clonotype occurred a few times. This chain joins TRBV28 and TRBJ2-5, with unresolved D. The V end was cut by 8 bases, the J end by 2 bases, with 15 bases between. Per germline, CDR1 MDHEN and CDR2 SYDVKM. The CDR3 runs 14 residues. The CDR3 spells CASLSLVQQETQYF. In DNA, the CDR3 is TGTGCCAGCTTATCCCTGGTACAGCAAGAGACCCAGTACTTC.

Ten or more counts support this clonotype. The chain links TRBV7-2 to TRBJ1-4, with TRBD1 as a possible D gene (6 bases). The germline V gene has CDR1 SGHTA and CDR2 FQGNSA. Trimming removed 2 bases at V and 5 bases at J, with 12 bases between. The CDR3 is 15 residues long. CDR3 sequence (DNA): TGTGCCAGCAGCTTATGGGGAGGGGGGAATGAAAAACTGTTTTTT. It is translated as CASSLWGGGNEKLFF.

CDR3 residues: CASSERLILTEAFF. DNA of the CDR3: TGTGCCAGCAGCGAGCGACTGATTCTCACTGAAGCTTTCTTT. The chain recombines TRBV9 with TRBJ1-1, with no clear D. The V gene's germline CDR1 is SGDLS and CDR2 YYNGEE. The CDR3 extends over 14 amino acids. With 3 bases removed from V and 4 bases from J, the gap between germline ends came to 13 bases.

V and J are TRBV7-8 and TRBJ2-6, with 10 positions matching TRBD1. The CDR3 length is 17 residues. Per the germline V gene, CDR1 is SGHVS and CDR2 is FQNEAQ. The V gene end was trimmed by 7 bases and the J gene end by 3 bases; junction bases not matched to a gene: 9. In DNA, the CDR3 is TGTGCCAGCACGCTCAGGACAGGGGGTTTTGGGGCCAACGTCCTGACTTTC. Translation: CASTLRTGGFGANVLTF.

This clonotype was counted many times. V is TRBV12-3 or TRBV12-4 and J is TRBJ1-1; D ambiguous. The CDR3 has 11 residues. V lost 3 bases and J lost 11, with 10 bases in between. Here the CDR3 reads CASSLRDWAFF. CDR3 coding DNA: TGTGCCAGCAGTTTGAGGGATTGGGCTTTCTTT.

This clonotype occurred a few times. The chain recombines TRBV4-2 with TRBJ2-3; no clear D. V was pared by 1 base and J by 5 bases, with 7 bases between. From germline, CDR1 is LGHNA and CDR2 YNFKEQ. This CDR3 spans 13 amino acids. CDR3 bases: TGTGCCAGCAGCCAAGTGGGTGTAGATACGCAGTATTTT. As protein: CASSQVGVDTQYF.

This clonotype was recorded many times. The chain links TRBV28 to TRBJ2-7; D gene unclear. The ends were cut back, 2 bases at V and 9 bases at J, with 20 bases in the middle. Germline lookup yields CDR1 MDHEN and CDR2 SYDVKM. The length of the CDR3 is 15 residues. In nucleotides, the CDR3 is TGTGCCAGCAGTTTACCGGCGGAACGGCACCCAGGGCAGTACTTC. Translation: CASSLPAERHPGQYF.

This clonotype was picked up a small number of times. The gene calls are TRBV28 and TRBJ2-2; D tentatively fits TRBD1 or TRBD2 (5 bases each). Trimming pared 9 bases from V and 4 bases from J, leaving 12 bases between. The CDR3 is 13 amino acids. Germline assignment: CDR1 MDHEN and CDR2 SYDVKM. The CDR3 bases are TGTGCCAGTACCGGGACCCTCACCGGGGAGCTGTTTTTT. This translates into CASTGTLTGELFF.

CDR3 sequence (DNA): TGCAGCGGTGGACAGACCCAAGAGACCCAGTACTTC. The encoded protein is CSGGQTQETQYF. The genes are TRBV29-1 and TRBJ2-5; perhaps TRBD1 as D (6 bases). Trimming stripped 7 bases from V and 1 base from J, with 10 bases between. Germline CDR1 is SQVTM and CDR2 is ANQGSEA. This CDR3 is built from 12 residues.